These 5 T cell receptor beta chains share one sample of origin, sequenced in a study of shared clonotypes between healthy human individuals. Only in-frame clones appear in the TCRdb table, and some are missing; sequencing was by immunoSEQ multiplex PCR. The sample has 520,000 or so clones; 70% to 80% are singletons. The sample comprised PBMCs. Receptors were obtained from a woman aged 35 to 49 in good health. Some clones in this sample may be carry-over from other donors' samples.

The chain employs TRBV2 and TRBJ2-3; 10 bases map to TRBD1. From germline, CDR1 is SNHLY and CDR2 FYNNEI. The CDR3 covers 15 residues. Germline trimming cut 2 bases from V and 5 bases from J; bases unmatched to any gene: 4. Here the CDR3 reads CASSEQGQGGDTQYF. The DNA of the CDR3 is TGTGCCAGCAGTGAACAAGGACAGGGGGGAGATACGCAGTATTTT.

The V and J genes are TRBV6-1 and TRBJ2-7; D call uncertain. The germline CDR1 and CDR2 sequences are MNHNS and SASEGT. Trimming took 0 bases from V and 0 from J, leaving 9 bases between them. There are 15 residues in the CDR3. The chain's CDR3 is CASSEAMRSSYEQYF. CDR3 nucleotides: TGTGCCAGCAGTGAAGCGATGAGGAGCTCCTACGAGCAGTACTTC.

The rearrangement uses TRBV11-2 and TRBJ1-1; 7 positions match TRBD1. The CDR3 sequence is 15 residues long. From germline, CDR1 is SGHAT and CDR2 FQNNGV. V lost 5 bases and J lost 0; bases outside the gene matches: 6. The CDR3, as DNA: TGTGCCAGCAGCGAAGACAGGGAATTGAACACTGAAGCTTTCTTT. Translating it yields CASSEDRELNTEAFF.

This clone turned up a few times. This sequence joins TRBV25-1 and TRBJ1-1; no firm D call. Trimming cost V 6 bases and J 0 bases, with 5 bases left between them. This CDR3 has 12 residues. Per germline, CDR1 MGHDK and CDR2 SYGVNS. This CDR3 reads CASRHLNTEAFF. For the CDR3, the DNA is TGTGCCAGCAGGCATCTGAACACTGAAGCTTTCTTT.

This chain joins TRBV28 and TRBJ2-7, with 10 bases fitting TRBD1. Trimming cost V 5 bases and J 7 bases; bases outside gene matches: 20. The CDR3 sequence is 18 residues long. The germline gives CDR1 MDHEN, CDR2 SYDVKM. CDR3 protein: CASSRDRGPPPPPREQYF. CDR3 nucleotides: TGTGCCAGCAGTAGGGACAGGGGACCCCCTCCCCCTCCGAGAGAGCAGTACTTC.